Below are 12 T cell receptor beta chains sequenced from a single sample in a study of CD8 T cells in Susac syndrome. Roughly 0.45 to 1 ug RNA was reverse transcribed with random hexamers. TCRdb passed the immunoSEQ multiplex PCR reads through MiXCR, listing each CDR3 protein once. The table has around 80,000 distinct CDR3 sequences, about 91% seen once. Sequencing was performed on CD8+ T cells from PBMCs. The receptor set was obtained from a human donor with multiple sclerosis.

The CDR3 nucleotides read TGCGCCAGCGGAACTCCTTCCTACGAGCAGTACTTC. It translates to CASGTPSYEQYF. This chain joins TRBV10-2 and TRBJ2-7; D ambiguous. Germline values: CDR1 WSHSY, CDR2 SAAADI. With 8 bases removed from V and 1 base from J, the gap between germline ends came to 9 bases. This CDR3 region has 12 residues.

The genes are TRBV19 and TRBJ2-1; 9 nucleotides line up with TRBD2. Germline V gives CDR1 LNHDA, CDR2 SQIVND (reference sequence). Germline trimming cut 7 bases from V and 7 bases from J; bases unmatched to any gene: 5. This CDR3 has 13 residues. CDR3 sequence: CASTAGGRNEQFF. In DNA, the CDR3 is TGTGCCAGTACTGCGGGGGGGCGGAATGAGCAGTTCTTC.

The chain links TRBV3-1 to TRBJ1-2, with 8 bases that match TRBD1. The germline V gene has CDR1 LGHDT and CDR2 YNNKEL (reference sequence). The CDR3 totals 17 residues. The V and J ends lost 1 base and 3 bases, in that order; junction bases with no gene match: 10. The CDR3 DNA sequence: TGTGCCAGCAGCCAAGTGTCCCGGGACAGGAGATACTATGGCTACACCTTC. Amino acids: CASSQVSRDRRYYGYTF.

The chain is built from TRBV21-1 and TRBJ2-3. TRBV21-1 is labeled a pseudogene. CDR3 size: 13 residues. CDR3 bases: TGTGCCAGTATCACTCCGTGCACAGATACGCAGTATTTT. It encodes CASITPCTDTQYF.

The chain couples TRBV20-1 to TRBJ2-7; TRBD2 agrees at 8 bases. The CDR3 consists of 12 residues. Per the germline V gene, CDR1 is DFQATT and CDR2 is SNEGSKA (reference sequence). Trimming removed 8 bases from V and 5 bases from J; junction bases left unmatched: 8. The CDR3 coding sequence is TGCAGTTATTCCGGGGGGGCGGACGAGCAGTACTTC. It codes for CSYSGGADEQYF.

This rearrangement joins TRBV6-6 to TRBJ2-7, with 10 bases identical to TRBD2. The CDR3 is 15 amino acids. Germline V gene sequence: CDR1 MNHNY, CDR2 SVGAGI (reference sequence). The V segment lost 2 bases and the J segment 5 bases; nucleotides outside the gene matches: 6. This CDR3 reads CASSYGIAGGNEQYF. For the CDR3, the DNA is TGTGCCAGCAGTTACGGGATAGCGGGAGGCAACGAGCAGTACTTC.

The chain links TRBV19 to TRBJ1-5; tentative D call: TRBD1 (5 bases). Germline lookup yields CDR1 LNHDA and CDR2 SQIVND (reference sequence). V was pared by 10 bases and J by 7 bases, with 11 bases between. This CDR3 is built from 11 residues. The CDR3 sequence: CATGGGQPQHF. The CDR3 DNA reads TGTGCCACCGGGGGGGGACAGCCCCAGCATTTT.

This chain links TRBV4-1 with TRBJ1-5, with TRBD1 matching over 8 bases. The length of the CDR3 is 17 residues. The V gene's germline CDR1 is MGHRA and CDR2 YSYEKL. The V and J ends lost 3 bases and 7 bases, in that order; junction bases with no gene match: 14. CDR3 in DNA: TGCGCCAGCAGCCAGACTCCCGACAGGGGTCCTAAGCAGCCCCAGCATTTT. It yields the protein CASSQTPDRGPKQPQHF.

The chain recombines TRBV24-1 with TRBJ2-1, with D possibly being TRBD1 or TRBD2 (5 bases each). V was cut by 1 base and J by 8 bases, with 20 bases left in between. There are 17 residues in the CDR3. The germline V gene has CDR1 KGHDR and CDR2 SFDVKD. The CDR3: CATSDFDDESGRDEQFF. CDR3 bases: TGTGCCACCAGTGATTTCGACGATGAGTCGGGGCGGGATGAGCAGTTCTTC.

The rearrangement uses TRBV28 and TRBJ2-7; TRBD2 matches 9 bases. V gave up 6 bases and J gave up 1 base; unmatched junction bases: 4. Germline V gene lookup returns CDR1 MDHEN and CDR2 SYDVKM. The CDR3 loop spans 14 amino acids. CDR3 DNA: TGTGCCAGCAGCCGACTAGCGGCGTCCTACGAGCAGTACTTC. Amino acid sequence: CASSRLAASYEQYF. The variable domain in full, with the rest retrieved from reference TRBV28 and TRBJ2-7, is DVKVTQSSRYLVKRTGEKVFLECVQDMDHENMFWYRQDPGLGLRLIYFSYDVKMKEKGDIPEGYSVSREKKERFSLILESASTNQTSMYLCASSRLAASYEQYFGPGTRLTVT.

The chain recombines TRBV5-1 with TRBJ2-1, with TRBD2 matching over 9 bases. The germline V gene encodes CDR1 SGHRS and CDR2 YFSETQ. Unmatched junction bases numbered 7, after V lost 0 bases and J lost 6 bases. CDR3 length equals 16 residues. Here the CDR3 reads CASSLALAGRTNEQFF. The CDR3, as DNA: TGCGCCAGCAGCTTGGCCCTAGCGGGAAGGACCAATGAGCAGTTCTTC.

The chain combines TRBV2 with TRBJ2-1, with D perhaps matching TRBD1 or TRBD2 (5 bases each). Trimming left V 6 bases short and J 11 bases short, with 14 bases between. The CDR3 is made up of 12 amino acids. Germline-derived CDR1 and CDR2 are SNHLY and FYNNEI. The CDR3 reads CASSVGDPKQFF. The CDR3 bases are TGTGCCAGCAGCGTAGGGGACCCTAAGCAGTTCTTC.